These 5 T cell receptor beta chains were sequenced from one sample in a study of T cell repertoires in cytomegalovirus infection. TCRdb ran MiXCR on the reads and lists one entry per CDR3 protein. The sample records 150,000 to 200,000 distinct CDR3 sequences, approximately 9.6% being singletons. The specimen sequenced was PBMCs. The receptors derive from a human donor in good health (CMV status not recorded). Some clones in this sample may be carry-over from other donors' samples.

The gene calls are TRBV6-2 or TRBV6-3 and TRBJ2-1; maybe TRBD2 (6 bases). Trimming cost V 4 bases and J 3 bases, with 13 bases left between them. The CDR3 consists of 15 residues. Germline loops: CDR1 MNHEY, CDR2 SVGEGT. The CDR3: CASSLGGGYYNEQFF. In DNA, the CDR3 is TGTGCCAGCAGTTTGGGGGGAGGCTACTACAATGAGCAGTTCTTC.

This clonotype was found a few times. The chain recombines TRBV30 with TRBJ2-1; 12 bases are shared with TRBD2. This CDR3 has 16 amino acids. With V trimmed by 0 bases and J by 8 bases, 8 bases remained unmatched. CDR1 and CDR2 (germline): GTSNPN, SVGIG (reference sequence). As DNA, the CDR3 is TGTGCCTGGAGTGTCAATCTAGCGGGAGGGCCGGATGAGCAGTTCTTC. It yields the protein CAWSVNLAGGPDEQFF.

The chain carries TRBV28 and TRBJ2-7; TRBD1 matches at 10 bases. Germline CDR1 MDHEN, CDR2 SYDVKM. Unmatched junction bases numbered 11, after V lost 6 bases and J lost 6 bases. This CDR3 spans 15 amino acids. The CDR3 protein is CASRRPGQGLLEQYF. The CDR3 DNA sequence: TGTGCCAGCAGGCGCCCGGGACAGGGGCTACTCGAGCAGTACTTC.

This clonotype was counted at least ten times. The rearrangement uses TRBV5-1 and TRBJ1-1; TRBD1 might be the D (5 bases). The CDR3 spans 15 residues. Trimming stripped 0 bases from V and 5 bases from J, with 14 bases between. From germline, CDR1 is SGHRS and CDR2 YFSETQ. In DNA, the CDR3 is TGCGCCAGCAGCTTGGGGTTCGGGGCCGGGACTGAAGCTTTCTTT. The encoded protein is CASSLGFGAGTEAFF.

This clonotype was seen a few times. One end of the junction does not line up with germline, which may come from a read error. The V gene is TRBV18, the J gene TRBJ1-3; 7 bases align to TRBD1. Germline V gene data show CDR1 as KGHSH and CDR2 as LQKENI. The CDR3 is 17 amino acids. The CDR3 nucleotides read TGTGCCAGCTCGCCACTGGGACAGCCGAGCTCTGGAAACACCATATATTTT. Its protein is CASSPLGQPSSGNTIYF.